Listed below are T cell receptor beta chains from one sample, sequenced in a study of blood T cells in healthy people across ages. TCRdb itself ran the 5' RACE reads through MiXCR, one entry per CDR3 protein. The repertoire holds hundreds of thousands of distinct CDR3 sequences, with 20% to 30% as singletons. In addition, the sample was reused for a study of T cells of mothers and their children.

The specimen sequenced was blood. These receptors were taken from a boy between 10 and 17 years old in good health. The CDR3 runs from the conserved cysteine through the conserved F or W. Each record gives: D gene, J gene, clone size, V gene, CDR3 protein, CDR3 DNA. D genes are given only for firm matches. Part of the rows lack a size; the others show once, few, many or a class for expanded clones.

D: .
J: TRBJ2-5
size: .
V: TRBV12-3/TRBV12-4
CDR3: CASSPDLEQYF
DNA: TGTGCCAGCAGTCCTGACTTGGAGCAGTACTTC

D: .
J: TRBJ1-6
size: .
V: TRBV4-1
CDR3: CASSQDPLSFGRVRGAPLHF
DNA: TGCGCCAGCAGCCAAGATCCCTTATCCTTCGGGAGAGTCCGAGGGGCACCCCTCCACTTT

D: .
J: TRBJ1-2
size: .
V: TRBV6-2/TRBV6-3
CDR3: CASSYRPRDRDYGYTF
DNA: TGTGCCAGCAGTTACCGTCCGCGGGACCGCGACTATGGCTACACCTTC

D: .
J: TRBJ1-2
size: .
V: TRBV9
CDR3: CASSPAGARAGGYTF
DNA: TGTGCCAGCAGCCCAGCGGGGGCCAGGGCTGGTGGCTACACCTTC

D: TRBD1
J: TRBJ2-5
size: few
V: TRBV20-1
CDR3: CSARGWTGAETQYF
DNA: TGCAGTGCTAGGGGCTGGACAGGGGCAGAGACCCAGTACTTC

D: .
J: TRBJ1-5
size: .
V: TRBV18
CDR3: CASSTSTDQPQHF
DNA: TGTGCCAGCTCAACAAGTACCGATCAGCCCCAGCATTTT

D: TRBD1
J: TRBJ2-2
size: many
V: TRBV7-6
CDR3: CASSPPGPGTGGSGELFF
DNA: TGTGCCAGCAGCCCTCCCGGTCCCGGGACAGGGGGTTCCGGGGAGCTGTTTTTT

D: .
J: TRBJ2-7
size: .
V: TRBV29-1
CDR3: CSMGGREFNEQYF
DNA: TGCAGCATGGGTGGCAGAGAATTCAACGAGCAGTACTTC

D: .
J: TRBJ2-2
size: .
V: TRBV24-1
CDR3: CATSDPDLAGTGELFF
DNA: TGTGCCACCAGTGACCCCGACCTGGCGGGGACCGGGGAGCTGTTTTTT

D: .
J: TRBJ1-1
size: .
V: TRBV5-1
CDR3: CASSPLGTAPPNTEAFF
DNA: TGCGCCAGCAGCCCCTTAGGGACCGCCCCCCCGAACACTGAAGCTTTCTTT

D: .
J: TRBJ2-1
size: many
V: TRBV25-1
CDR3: CASGVNFDEQFF
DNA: TGTGCCAGCGGGGTGAATTTCGATGAGCAGTTCTTC

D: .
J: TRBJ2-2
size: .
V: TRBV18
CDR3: CASSPPGVTALAGELFF
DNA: TGTGCCAGCTCACCACCTGGAGTCACAGCCTTAGCGGGGGAGCTGTTTTTT

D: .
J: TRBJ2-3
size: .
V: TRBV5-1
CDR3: CASSLESFDTQYF
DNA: TGCGCCAGCAGCTTGGAGAGTTTTGATACGCAGTATTTT

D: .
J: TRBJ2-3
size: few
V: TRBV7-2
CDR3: CASSLPQTDTQYF
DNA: TGTGCCAGCAGCCTCCCCCAAACCGATACGCAGTATTTT

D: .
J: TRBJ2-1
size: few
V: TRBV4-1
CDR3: CASSRLLGDEQFF
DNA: TGCGCCAGCAGCCGCCTCCTGGGCGATGAGCAGTTCTTC

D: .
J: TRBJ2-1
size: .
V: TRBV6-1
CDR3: CASSAGTVGGNEQFF
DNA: TGTGCCAGCAGTGCGGGAACAGTTGGGGGCAATGAGCAGTTCTTC

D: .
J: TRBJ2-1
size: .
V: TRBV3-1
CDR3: CASSPTFYNEQFF
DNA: TGTGCCAGCAGCCCTACCTTCTACAATGAGCAGTTCTTC

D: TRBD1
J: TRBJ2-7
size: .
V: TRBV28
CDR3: CASSVTGVRSYEQYF
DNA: TGTGCCAGCAGTGTGACAGGGGTTAGGAGCTACGAGCAGTACTTC

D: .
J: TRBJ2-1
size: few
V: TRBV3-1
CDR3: CASSQAPPGRFDEQYF
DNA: TGTGCCAGCAGCCAAGCGCCCCCCGGACGCTTCGACGAGCAGTATTTC

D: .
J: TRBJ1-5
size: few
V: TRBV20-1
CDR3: CSAASGAGASNQPQHF
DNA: TGCAGTGCTGCCAGCGGGGCAGGGGCGAGCAATCAGCCCCAGCATTTT

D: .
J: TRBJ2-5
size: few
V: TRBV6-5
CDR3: CASKTGVGGPETQYF
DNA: TGTGCCAGCAAGACGGGTGTAGGGGGGCCAGAGACCCAGTACTTC

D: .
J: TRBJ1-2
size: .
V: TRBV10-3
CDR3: CAIAGEANYGYTF
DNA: TGTGCCATCGCGGGGGAAGCCAACTATGGCTACACCTTC

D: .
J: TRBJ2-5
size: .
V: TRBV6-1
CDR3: CASSVSQANTKTQYF
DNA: TGTGCCAGCAGTGTAAGCCAGGCTAACACGAAGACCCAGTACTTC

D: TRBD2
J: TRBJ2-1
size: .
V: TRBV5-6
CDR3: CASSLGVSSGPYNEQFF
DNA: TGTGCCAGCAGTTTGGGGGTATCTAGCGGGCCCTACAATGAGCAGTTCTTC

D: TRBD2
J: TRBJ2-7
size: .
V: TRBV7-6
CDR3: CASSAGVGQEQYF
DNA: TGTGCCAGCAGCGCGGGGGTAGGGCAGGAGCAGTACTTC

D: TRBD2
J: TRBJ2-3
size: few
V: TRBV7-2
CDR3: CASSPRTSGGEKDTQYF
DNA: TGTGCCAGCAGCCCCCGGACTAGCGGGGGGGAGAAAGATACGCAGTATTTT

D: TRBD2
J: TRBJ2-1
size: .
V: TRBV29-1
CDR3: CSDGLVTYNEQFF
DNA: TGCAGCGACGGACTAGTCACCTACAATGAGCAGTTCTTC

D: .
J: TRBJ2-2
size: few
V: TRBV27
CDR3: CASSLIGFANTGELFF
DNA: TGTGCCAGCAGTTTAATAGGGTTCGCGAACACCGGGGAGCTGTTTTTT

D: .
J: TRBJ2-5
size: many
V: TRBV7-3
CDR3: CASSLTPWETQYF
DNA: TGTGCCAGCAGCTTAACCCCTTGGGAGACCCAGTACTTC

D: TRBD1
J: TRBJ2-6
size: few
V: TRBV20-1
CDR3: CSARDKGDRGGPGANVLTF
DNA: TGCAGTGCTAGAGATAAGGGCGACAGGGGTGGCCCTGGGGCCAACGTCCTGACTTTC

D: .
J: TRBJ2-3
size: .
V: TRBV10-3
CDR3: CAISLRETSGDTQYF
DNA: TGTGCCATCAGTTTACGCGAAACGTCGGGAGATACGCAGTATTTT

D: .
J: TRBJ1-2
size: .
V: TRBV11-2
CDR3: CASDGNRGYGYTF
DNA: TGTGCCAGCGACGGAAACAGAGGCTATGGCTACACCTTC

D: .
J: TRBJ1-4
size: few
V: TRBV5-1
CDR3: CASSFDWTREKLFF
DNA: TGCGCCAGCAGCTTCGACTGGACTAGGGAAAAACTGTTTTTT

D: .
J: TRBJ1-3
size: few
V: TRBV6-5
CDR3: CASSYSMGTAGNTIYF
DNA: TGTGCCAGCAGTTACTCGATGGGAACGGCAGGAAACACCATATATTTT

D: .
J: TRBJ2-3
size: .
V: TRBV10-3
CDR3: CAISEGGSTDTQYF
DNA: TGTGCCATCAGTGAAGGTGGGAGCACAGATACGCAGTATTTT

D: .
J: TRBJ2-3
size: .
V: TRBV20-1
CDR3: CSANGLPTDTQYF
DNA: TGCAGTGCAAACGGACTACCCACAGATACGCAGTATTTT

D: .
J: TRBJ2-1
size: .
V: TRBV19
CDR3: CASSIVGGGYNEQFF
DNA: TGTGCCAGTAGTATAGTAGGTGGGGGATACAATGAGCAGTTCTTC

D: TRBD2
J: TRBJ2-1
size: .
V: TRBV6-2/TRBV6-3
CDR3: CASSYVGTSGSYNEQFF
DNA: TGTGCCAGCAGTTACGTAGGGACTAGCGGGAGTTACAATGAGCAGTTCTTC

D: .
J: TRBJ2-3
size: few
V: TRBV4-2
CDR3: CASTLSPSEGTDTQYF
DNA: TGTGCCAGCACCCTCAGTCCTAGCGAGGGGACAGATACGCAGTATTTT

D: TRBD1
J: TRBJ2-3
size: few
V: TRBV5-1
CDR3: CASSSGTGGAGTDTQYF
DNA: TGCGCCAGCAGCTCCGGGACAGGGGGCGCGGGCACAGATACGCAGTATTTT

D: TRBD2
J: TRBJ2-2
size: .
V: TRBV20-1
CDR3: CSARGTSRTGELFF
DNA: TGCAGTGCCCGCGGGACTAGCCGCACCGGGGAGCTGTTTTTT

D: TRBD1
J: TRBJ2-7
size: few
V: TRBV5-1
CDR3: CASGQGSHEQYF
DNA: TGCGCCAGCGGACAGGGATCCCACGAGCAGTACTTC

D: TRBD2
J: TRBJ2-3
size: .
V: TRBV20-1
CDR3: CSARGLAGSTDTQYF
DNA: TGCAGTGCTAGAGGCCTAGCGGGAAGCACAGATACGCAGTATTTT

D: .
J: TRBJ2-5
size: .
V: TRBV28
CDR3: CASRAFSGRRETQYF
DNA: TGTGCCAGCAGAGCCTTTTCGGGGAGAAGGGAGACCCAGTACTTC

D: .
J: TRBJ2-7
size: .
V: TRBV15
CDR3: CATSRDRGGAREQYF
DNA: TGTGCCACCAGCAGAGATAGGGGGGGGGCTCGCGAGCAGTACTTC